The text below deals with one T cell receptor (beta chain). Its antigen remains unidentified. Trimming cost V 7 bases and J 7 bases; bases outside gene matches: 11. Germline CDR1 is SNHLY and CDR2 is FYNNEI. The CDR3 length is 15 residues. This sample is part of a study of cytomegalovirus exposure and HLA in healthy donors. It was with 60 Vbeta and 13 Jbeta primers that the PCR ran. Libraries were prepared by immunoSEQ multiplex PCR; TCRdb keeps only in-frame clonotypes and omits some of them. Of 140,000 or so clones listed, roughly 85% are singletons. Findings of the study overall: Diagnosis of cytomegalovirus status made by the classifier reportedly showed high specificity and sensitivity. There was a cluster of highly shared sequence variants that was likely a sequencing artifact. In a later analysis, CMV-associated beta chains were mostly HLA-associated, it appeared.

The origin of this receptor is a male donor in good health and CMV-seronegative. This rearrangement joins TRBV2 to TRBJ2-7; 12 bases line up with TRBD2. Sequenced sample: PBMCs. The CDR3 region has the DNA TGTGCCAGCAACCGACTAGCGGGAGAACTGCGGGAGCAGTACTTC. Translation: CASNRLAGELREQYF. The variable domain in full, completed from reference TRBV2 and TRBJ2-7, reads EPEVTQTPSHQVTQMGQEVILRCVPISNHLYFYWYRQILGQKVEFLVSFYNNEISEKSEIFDDQFSVERPDGSNFTLKIRSTKLEDSAMYFCASNRLAGELREQYFGPGTRLTVT.